The 29 T cell receptor beta chains reported below all come from one sample, sequenced in a study of blood T cell repertoires in COVID-19. The table came from immunoSEQ multiplex PCR; TCRdb's copy has only in-frame clones and leaves some out. The sample contains roughly 160,000 clones, just over 85% of which appear only once. The source material was peripheral blood. These receptors all come from a man between 45 and 60 years old with active or convalescent COVID-19.

The rearrangement uses TRBV4-2 and TRBJ1-2; D remains ambiguous. The germline CDR1 and CDR2 sequences are LGHNA and YNFKEQ. The V gene lost 0 bases and the J gene lost 4 bases, with 9 bases spanning the gap. This CDR3 comprises 14 residues. Written as DNA, the CDR3 is TGTGCCAGCAGCCAAGATGAGGATTTCTATGGCTACACCTTC. This sequence encodes CASSQDEDFYGYTF.

This chain links TRBV14 with TRBJ1-1; D is undetermined. The germline V and J ends were trimmed by 1 base and 4 bases, with 10 bases remaining between them. CDR1 SGHDN and CDR2 FVKESK come from the germline V gene. This CDR3 has 14 amino acids. CDR3 sequence reads: CASSQVFGFTEAFF. The CDR3 DNA is TGTGCCAGCAGCCAAGTTTTCGGGTTCACTGAAGCTTTCTTT. The full variable domain, with the rest looked up from reference TRBV14 and TRBJ1-1, is EAGVTQFPSHSVIEKGQTVTLRCDPISGHDNLYWYRRVMGKEIKFLLHFVKESKQDESGMPNNRFLAERTGGTYSTLKVQPAELEDSGVYFCASSQVFGFTEAFFGQGTRLTVV.

The rearrangement uses TRBV3-1 (or the pseudogene TRBV3-2) and TRBJ2-1; TRBD1 might be the D (6 bases). V was clipped by 2 bases and J by 8 bases, with 25 bases between them. Germline lookup yields CDR1 LGHDT and CDR2 YNNKEL (reference sequence). This CDR3 is 18 amino acids long. This CDR3 reads CASSQRGPGVSSGDEQFF. CDR3 bases: TGTGCCAGCAGCCAAAGGGGTCCAGGGGTCTCGTCGGGCGATGAGCAGTTCTTC.

This chain uses TRBV11-3 with TRBJ1-1; 8 nucleotides align to TRBD1. V lost 0 bases to trimming and J lost 5 bases; unmatched junction nucleotides: 5. Germline V gives CDR1 SGHNT, CDR2 YENEEA. The CDR3 totals 15 residues. The chain's CDR3 is CASSLDQGAGTEAFF. In nucleotides, the CDR3 is TGTGCCAGCAGCTTAGATCAGGGGGCAGGAACTGAAGCTTTCTTT.

The chain recombines TRBV2 with TRBJ1-6, with 9 bases aligning to TRBD1. Germline V gene lookup returns CDR1 SNHLY and CDR2 FYNNEI. The CDR3 is made up of 12 amino acids. V lost 8 bases and J lost 8; bases outside the gene matches: 1. In DNA form, the CDR3 reads TGTGCCAGCTGGGACAGGGATTCACCCCTCCACTTT. Encoded protein: CASWDRDSPLHF.

The chain joins TRBV6-4 to TRBJ2-2, with 10 positions matching TRBD2. The CDR3 is 18 residues long. The junction had 14 bases not matched to a gene; V was cut back by 6 bases and J by 4 bases. The germline CDR1 and CDR2 sequences are MRHNA and SNTAGT. This chain's CDR3 is CASSLQFGLAGVTGELFF. The DNA for the CDR3 is TGTGCCAGCAGCTTACAATTCGGGCTAGCGGGAGTCACCGGGGAGCTGTTTTTT.

The CDR3 sequence: CASSSDRGYAGNTIYF. The CDR3 nucleotides read TGTGCCAGCAGCTCTGACAGGGGGTATGCTGGAAACACCATATATTTT. The chain is built from TRBV11-3 and TRBJ1-3; TRBD1 matches at 9 bases. The V segment lost 4 bases and the J segment 2 bases; nucleotides outside the gene matches: 6. Germline lookup yields CDR1 SGHNT and CDR2 YENEEA. CDR3 length: 16 residues.

V gene TRBV7-9 combines with J gene TRBJ2-1, with TRBD1 matching over 8 bases. Germline V lookup: CDR1 SEHNR, CDR2 FQNEAQ (reference sequence). V shed 5 bases, J shed 8 bases, and the junction held 5 bases outside the gene matches. The CDR3 spans 13 residues. CDR3: CASSPAGGYEQFF. Written as DNA, the CDR3 is TGTGCCAGCAGCCCCGCAGGGGGCTATGAGCAGTTCTTC.

The DNA of the CDR3 is TGTGCCAGCAGCTTAACAGGGGACTATGGCTACACCTTC. This gives the protein CASSLTGDYGYTF. This sequence joins TRBV11-2 and TRBJ1-2; 7 bases are shared with TRBD1. The V and J ends lost 2 bases and 3 bases, in that order; junction bases with no gene match: 0. The germline CDR1 and CDR2 sequences are SGHAT and FQNNGV. The CDR3 totals 13 residues.

The gene calls are TRBV5-1 and TRBJ1-1; no clear D. The length of the CDR3 is 13 residues. Trimming shortened V by 1 base and J by 2 bases, and 6 bases separated the two germline ends. Germline V gene data show CDR1 as SGHRS and CDR2 as YFSETQ. The CDR3 reads CASSLTANTEAFF. CDR3 DNA sequence: TGCGCCAGCAGCTTGACAGCTAACACTGAAGCTTTCTTT.

The chain recombines TRBV19 with TRBJ1-2, with 8 bases lining up with TRBD1. With V trimmed by 4 bases and J by 5 bases, 9 bases remained unmatched. Per the germline V gene, CDR1 is LNHDA and CDR2 is SQIVND (reference sequence). This CDR3 comprises 15 residues. The CDR3 sequence: CASSTPDRVGYGYTF. CDR3 sequence (DNA): TGTGCCAGTAGTACTCCGGACAGGGTAGGGTATGGCTACACCTTC.

V is TRBV30 and J is TRBJ1-6; D call uncertain. The CDR3 is 16 residues long. V lost 4 bases and J lost 9, with 22 bases in between. Germline values: CDR1 GTSNPN, CDR2 SVGIG (reference sequence). The chain's CDR3 is CAWTTSLRGSGSPLHF. The CDR3 nucleotides read TGTGCCTGGACCACCTCACTCCGGGGTTCAGGTTCACCCCTCCACTTT.

Worth noting for this clone: The identical CDR3 is also encoded by other nucleotide sequences in the sample. V gene TRBV5-4 combines with J gene TRBJ2-1, with 7 bases fitting TRBD1. Trimming at V came to 5 bases and at J to 3 bases, leaving 8 bases not matched to a gene. The CDR3 runs 15 residues. The germline V gene encodes CDR1 SGHNT and CDR2 YYREEE (reference sequence). CDR3 DNA: TGTGCCAGCAGTTTAGGGGCAGGGGGCTACAATGAGCAGTTCTTC. As protein: CASSLGAGGYNEQFF.

In this sample, this clone turned up once. V is TRBV3-1 (or the pseudogene TRBV3-2) and J is TRBJ1-4, with D unclear. The CDR3 consists of 18 residues. CDR1 and CDR2 (germline): LGHDT, YNNKEL (reference sequence). Trimming removed 0 bases from V and 0 bases from J, with 14 bases in between. CDR3 residues: CASSQEGDGPPTNEKLFF. CDR3 in DNA: TGTGCCAGCAGCCAAGAGGGAGACGGACCCCCAACTAATGAAAAACTGTTTTTT.

V gene TRBV19 combines with J gene TRBJ2-5, with 7 bases fitting TRBD1. The CDR3 has 16 amino acids. The junction had 11 bases not matched to a gene; V was cut back by 4 bases and J by 3 bases. CDR1 is LNHDA, CDR2 SQIVND, per germline (reference sequence). The chain's CDR3 is CASSRGRQGGEETQYF. The CDR3 DNA is TGTGCCAGTAGTAGAGGTAGACAGGGTGGGGAAGAGACCCAGTACTTC. Drawing the rest from reference TRBV19 and TRBJ2-5, the complete variable domain is DGGITQSPKYLFRKEGQNVTLSCEQNLNHDAMYWYRQDPGQGLRLIYYSQIVNDFQKGDIAEGYSVSREKKESFPLTVTSAQKNPTAFYLCASSRGRQGGEETQYFGPGTRLLVL.

The sample holds a few counts of this clone. The V and J genes are TRBV5-1 and TRBJ1-6; D might be TRBD1 (5 bases). The CDR3 runs to 14 residues. The germline V and J ends were trimmed by 0 bases and 12 bases, with 13 bases remaining between them. Germline V CDR1 and CDR2: SGHRS, YFSETQ. CDR3 nucleotides: TGCGCCAGCAGCTTGGCCCAAGGGGTCGGACCCCTCCACTTT. Its translation is CASSLAQGVGPLHF.

This sequence joins TRBV5-6 and TRBJ1-2; D gene uncertain. V dropped 4 bases and J dropped 13 bases, with 17 bases sitting between them. CDR1 and CDR2 from the germline V gene are SGHDT and YYEEEE. This CDR3 region has 12 residues. CDR3 bases: TGTGCCAGCAGCCCCGGTCGTACAGTTCCCACCTTC. Translated: CASSPGRTVPTF.

V is TRBV19 and J is TRBJ2-2; D may be TRBD1 (6 bases). Germline values: CDR1 LNHDA, CDR2 SQIVND (reference sequence). This CDR3 spans 15 amino acids. V lost 6 bases and J lost 6, with 17 bases in between. CDR3 in amino acids: CASRGRDRKPGELFF. DNA for the CDR3: TGTGCCAGTAGGGGACGTGACAGGAAACCCGGGGAGCTGTTTTTT. Looking up the rest from reference TRBV19 and TRBJ2-2 gives the full variable domain: DGGITQSPKYLFRKEGQNVTLSCEQNLNHDAMYWYRQDPGQGLRLIYYSQIVNDFQKGDIAEGYSVSREKKESFPLTVTSAQKNPTAFYLCASRGRDRKPGELFFGEGSRLTVL.

This clone was seen more than once but under ten times. The gene calls are TRBV20-1 and TRBJ1-6; D gene uncertain. V was cut by 3 bases and J by 1 base, with 16 bases left in between. The CDR3 is made up of 17 amino acids. Germline-derived CDR1 and CDR2 are DFQATT and SNEGSKA (reference sequence). CDR3 sequence (DNA): TGCAGTGCTAGTGGGCCAGGAGGATTATCCTATAATTCACCCCTCCACTTT. Protein sequence: CSASGPGGLSYNSPLHF.

The chain is built from TRBV7-2 and TRBJ1-1; the match to TRBD1 covers 7 bases. Germline V gene sequence: CDR1 SGHTA, CDR2 FQGNSA. Trimming removed 7 bases from V and 0 bases from J; junction bases left unmatched: 5. There are 14 residues in the CDR3. The CDR3 nucleotides read TGTGCCAGCATCCTCGACAGGGTGAACACTGAAGCTTTCTTT. It codes for CASILDRVNTEAFF.

DNA for the CDR3: TGTGCCAGCAGCCAAGGAAGGGGCCACTATGGCTACACCTTC. Protein sequence: CASSQGRGHYGYTF. The V call is TRBV3-1 (or the pseudogene TRBV3-2), the J call TRBJ1-2; D possibly corresponds to TRBD1 (5 bases). Trimming shortened V by 1 base and J by 3 bases, and 9 bases separated the two germline ends. The V gene's germline CDR1 is LGHDT and CDR2 YNNKEL (reference sequence). This CDR3 comprises 14 residues.

The chain joins TRBV7-2 to TRBJ2-1; D is perhaps TRBD2 (5 bases). Trimming pared 2 bases from V and 0 bases from J, leaving 8 bases between. The CDR3 length is 15 residues. From germline, CDR1 is SGHTA and CDR2 FQGNSA. CDR3 sequence (DNA): TGTGCCAGCAGCTTATGGGAGAGCTCCTACAATGAGCAGTTCTTC. Its translation is CASSLWESSYNEQFF.

This clone was counted a single time. The chain combines TRBV6-5 with TRBJ1-4; TRBD1 is a possible D gene (5 bases). CDR3 length equals 15 residues. CDR1 is MNHEY, CDR2 SVGAGI, per germline. V lost 0 bases and J lost 4, with 9 bases in between. The CDR3 region is CASSYSSGVNEKLFF. CDR3 nucleotides: TGTGCCAGCAGTTACTCATCGGGGGTTAATGAAAAACTGTTTTTT.

V usage is TRBV28 and J usage is TRBJ2-7, with TRBD1 matching over 9 bases. The CDR3 contains 15 residues. Germline V gene lookup returns CDR1 MDHEN and CDR2 SYDVKM. After removal of 3 bases from V and 3 bases from J, the junction contained 6 bases not matched to a gene. The CDR3 is CASSFPRTGDYEQYF. DNA for the CDR3: TGTGCCAGCAGTTTCCCTCGGACAGGGGACTACGAGCAGTACTTC.

The chain carries TRBV19 and TRBJ1-5, with D tentatively TRBD1 (6 bases). With 4 bases removed from V and 7 bases from J, the gap between germline ends came to 17 bases. The CDR3 is 15 amino acids. Per germline, CDR1 LNHDA and CDR2 SQIVND (reference sequence). The CDR3 loop is CASSTGGGAGQPQHF. CDR3 coding DNA: TGTGCCAGTAGTACCGGAGGGGGGGCAGGACAGCCCCAGCATTTT.

The rearrangement joins TRBV3-1 (or the pseudogene TRBV3-2) to TRBJ2-7; tentatively, D is TRBD2 (6 bases). Per the germline V gene, CDR1 is LGHDT and CDR2 is YNNKEL (reference sequence). The CDR3 is 14 amino acids. The ends were cut back, 1 base at V and 2 bases at J, with 9 bases in the middle. CDR3 in amino acids: CASSQGAGTYEQYF. CDR3 in DNA: TGTGCCAGCAGCCAAGGGGCGGGGACCTACGAGCAGTACTTC.

The chain is built from TRBV4-1 and TRBJ1-5; no firm D call. CDR1 is MGHRA, CDR2 YSYEKL, per germline. The CDR3 totals 15 residues. Trimming left V 0 bases short and J 7 bases short, with 13 bases between. CDR3 protein: CASSQDRQVRQPQHF. CDR3 coding DNA: TGCGCCAGCAGCCAAGACCGGCAGGTTAGACAGCCCCAGCATTTT.

The V and J genes are TRBV5-8 and TRBJ2-5, with 7 nucleotides matching TRBD1. CDR1 and CDR2 from the germline V gene are SGHTS and YDEGEE. The CDR3 length is 15 residues. The V and J ends lost 2 bases and 4 bases, in that order; junction bases with no gene match: 8. The CDR3 loop is CASSLGGLGRETQYF. The CDR3 DNA reads TGTGCCAGCAGCTTAGGGGGCTTAGGGCGAGAGACCCAGTACTTC.

The J gene is TRBJ1-3, the V gene TRBV7-9; a possible D gene is TRBD1 (5 bases). From germline, CDR1 is SEHNR and CDR2 FQNEAQ (reference sequence). The ends were cut back, 1 base at V and 3 bases at J, with 10 bases in the middle. CDR3 length equals 15 residues. Here the CDR3 reads CASSLVGGFGNTIYF. The CDR3 nucleotides read TGTGCCAGCAGCTTAGTCGGGGGGTTTGGAAACACCATATATTTT.